One T cell receptor beta chain is described in this entry. Some clones are missing from TCRdb's copy, which holds only in-frame ones; the method was immunoSEQ multiplex PCR. The sample has about 84,000 clones, over 85% seen once; the top ten hold roughly 0.93%. These data come from a study of T cell changes during pregnancy in multiple sclerosis. This CDR3 is 12 amino acids long. Germline lookup yields CDR1 SQVTM and CDR2 ANQGSEA. The gene calls are TRBV29-1 and TRBJ2-5; tentative D call: TRBD1 (5 bases). The J call may be incorrect, as the DNA end agrees better with TRBJ2-7. This TCR was sampled from a female donor in good health, enrolled as a control in a pregnancy study. The sequenced sample was peripheral blood, obtained in the second trimester of pregnancy. The DNA for the CDR3 is TGCAGCGTAGGCAGGGAACCCTACGAGCAGTACTTC. Translated, it gives CSVGREPYEQYF.